This passage covers 15 T cell receptor beta chains from one sample sequenced in a study of T-cell memory formation after mild COVID-19. TCRdb processed the 5' RACE reads anew with MiXCR; each CDR3 protein has one entry. Among under 400,000 distinct CDR3 sequences listed, roughly 21% were seen once. The specimen sequenced was PBMCs or a T cell subset sorted from them (not recorded which). The receptors here all came from an adult woman who had mild COVID-19 (a few samples of this study predate the infection). Cell type and time point are not known.

The J gene is TRBJ1-5, the V gene TRBV6-2 or TRBV6-3, with no clear D. Trimming stripped 5 bases from V and 0 bases from J, with 11 bases between. This CDR3 contains 15 residues. Germline loops: CDR1 MNHEY, CDR2 SVGEGT. The CDR3 nucleotides are TGTGCCAGCAGTCCCGTGAGGGTTAGCAATCAGCCCCAGCATTTT. Its protein is CASSPVRVSNQPQHF.

The genes are TRBV5-1 and TRBJ1-2; 7 bases align to TRBD1. V shed 4 bases and J 8 bases; nucleotides not matched to a gene: 11. Germline assignment: CDR1 SGHRS and CDR2 YFSETQ. The CDR3 is 14 amino acids. The chain's CDR3 is CASSNDRAKEGYTF. CDR3 DNA sequence: TGCGCCAGCAGCAATGACAGGGCAAAGGAGGGCTACACCTTC. Variable domain in full (rest from reference TRBV5-1 and TRBJ1-2): KAGVTQTPRYLIKTRGQQVTLSCSPISGHRSVSWYQQTPGQGLQFLFEYFSETQRNKGNFPGRFSGRQFSNSRSEMNVSTLELGDSALYLCASSNDRAKEGYTFGSGTRLTVV.

This clonotype showed up just a few times. The chain uses TRBV18 and TRBJ1-3; D remains ambiguous. This CDR3 comprises 14 residues. V lost 3 bases and J 0 bases, leaving 6 bases between the germline ends. Germline V gene data show CDR1 as KGHSH and CDR2 as LQKENI. The CDR3 here is CASSPSSSGNTIYF. The CDR3 DNA follows: TGTGCCAGCTCACCGTCCAGCTCTGGAAACACCATATATTTT. Variable domain in full (rest from reference TRBV18 and TRBJ1-3): NAGVMQNPRHLVRRRGQEARLRCSPMKGHSHVYWYRQLPEEGLKFMVYLQKENIIDESGMPKERFSAEFPKEGPSILRIQQVVRGDSAAYFCASSPSSSGNTIYFGEGSWLTVV.

This chain connects TRBV2 to TRBJ2-3; 11 bases match TRBD2. V dropped 7 bases and J dropped 6; count of bases not matched to a gene: 12. The CDR3 has 16 residues. Germline CDR1 reads SNHLY; CDR2 reads FYNNEI. CDR3 coding DNA: TGTGCCAGCAACCCACTAGCGGGGGAAGATTATGATACGCAGTATTTT. Translating it yields CASNPLAGEDYDTQYF.

This clonotype was seen repeatedly, ten times or more. V usage is TRBV5-1 and J usage is TRBJ1-6; unclear D gene. Trimming pared 7 bases from V and 0 bases from J, leaving 8 bases between. The germline gives CDR1 SGHRS, CDR2 YFSETQ. The CDR3 totals 14 residues. CDR3 sequence: CASRENSYNSPLHF. Written as DNA, the CDR3 is TGCGCCAGCCGAGAGAACTCCTATAATTCACCCCTCCACTTT.

The table lists this clonotype with a few counts. V and J are TRBV18 and TRBJ1-5; no definite D call. The germline V gene has CDR1 KGHSH and CDR2 LQKENI. The V and J ends lost 2 bases and 1 base respectively, with 6 bases between them. This CDR3 contains 14 residues. CDR3 sequence reads: CASSPLDSNQPQHF. CDR3 DNA: TGTGCCAGCTCACCATTGGACAGCAATCAGCCCCAGCATTTT.

This clonotype was seen many times. This chain uses TRBV20-1 with TRBJ1-1; weak D call: TRBD1 (5 bases). The V end lost 6 bases, the J end lost 1 base, and 12 bases lay between the germline ends. Germline CDR1 and CDR2: DFQATT and SNEGSKA (reference sequence). This CDR3 is 13 amino acids long. The CDR3 reads CSATRDGNTEAFF. CDR3 sequence (DNA): TGCAGTGCGACCCGGGACGGGAACACTGAAGCTTTCTTT.

For the CDR3, the DNA is TGCAGTGCTAGTGGGCCCGGACTAGCGGGAGATTGGGATACGCAGTATTTT. Its translation: CSASGPGLAGDWDTQYF. V gene TRBV20-1 combines with J gene TRBJ2-3; 13 nucleotides agree with TRBD2. The V and J ends lost 3 bases and 6 bases, in that order; junction bases with no gene match: 12. This CDR3 has 17 amino acids. In germline, CDR1 is DFQATT, CDR2 SNEGSKA (reference sequence).

The V call is TRBV7-9, the J call TRBJ2-2; D is uncertain. In germline, CDR1 is SEHNR, CDR2 FQNEAQ (reference sequence). Trimming cost V 3 bases and J 7 bases, with 6 bases left between them. The CDR3 covers 12 residues. In DNA, the CDR3 is TGTGCCAGCAGCTTTAAGCTCGGGGAGCTGTTTTTT. The encoded protein is CASSFKLGELFF.

The J gene is TRBJ2-7, the V gene TRBV3-1; 9 bases align to TRBD2. The V gene's germline CDR1 is LGHDT and CDR2 YNNKEL (reference sequence). The CDR3 is 15 residues long. The trim removed 3 bases at V and 4 bases at J, leaving 7 bases unmatched. The CDR3 region is CASSQLAGARYEQYF. The CDR3 DNA reads TGTGCCAGCAGCCAGTTAGCGGGAGCAAGGTACGAGCAGTACTTC.

This clonotype was counted between two and nine times. The chain uses TRBV7-9 and TRBJ2-7, with D hard to call. Trimming shortened V by 5 bases and J by 2 bases, and 19 bases separated the two germline ends. The CDR3 runs to 16 residues. Germline V CDR1 and CDR2: SEHNR, FQNEAQ (reference sequence). CDR3 residues: CASSPRGVAPTYEQYF. The CDR3 nucleotides are TGTGCCAGCAGCCCTCGCGGCGTAGCCCCCACCTACGAGCAGTACTTC.

CDR3 protein: CASSFVLEGQGYNEQFF. In DNA, the CDR3 is TGTGCCAGCAGTTTCGTTCTAGAGGGACAGGGCTACAATGAGCAGTTCTTC. V usage is TRBV12-3 or TRBV12-4 and J usage is TRBJ2-1; TRBD1 matches at 9 bases. This CDR3 region has 17 residues. The J segment lost 3 bases and the V segment lost 3 bases, leaving 9 bases of the junction unmatched.

V usage is TRBV7-9 and J usage is TRBJ2-3, with D perhaps TRBD1 (7 bases). CDR1 is SEHNR and CDR2 is FQNEAQ in the germline V gene (reference sequence). This CDR3 is built from 15 residues. The V and J ends lost 4 bases and 2 bases respectively, with 13 bases between them. The CDR3 is CASSSEGAPTDTQYF. Here the CDR3 DNA reads TGTGCCAGCAGCTCGGAGGGGGCCCCCACAGATACGCAGTATTTT.

In regard to this clonotype: At one end the junction does not follow the germline gene, possibly because of a read error. The chain carries TRBV2 and TRBJ2-3; D not resolved. Germline CDR1 and CDR2: SNHLY and FYNNEI. This CDR3 is 13 amino acids long. The CDR3 sequence is CASSDAVTHTQYF. The CDR3 DNA is TGTGCCAGCAGTGATGCGGTCACACATACGCAGTATTTT. The entire variable domain, with the rest obtained from reference TRBV2 and TRBJ2-3, is as follows: EPEVTQTPSHQVTQMGQEVILRCVPISNHLYFYWYRQILGQKVEFLVSFYNNEISEKSEIFDDQFSVERPDGSNFTLKIRSTKLEDSAMYFCASSDAVTHTQYFGPGTRLTVL.

This clonotype appeared a few times. J is TRBJ1-1 and V is TRBV12-3 or TRBV12-4; 10 bases align to TRBD1. There are 14 residues in the CDR3. Trimming at V came to 3 bases and at J to 7 bases, leaving 5 bases not matched to a gene. The CDR3 sequence: CASSFRTGGDEAFF. The CDR3 region has the DNA TGTGCCAGCAGTTTCAGGACAGGGGGAGATGAAGCTTTCTTT.